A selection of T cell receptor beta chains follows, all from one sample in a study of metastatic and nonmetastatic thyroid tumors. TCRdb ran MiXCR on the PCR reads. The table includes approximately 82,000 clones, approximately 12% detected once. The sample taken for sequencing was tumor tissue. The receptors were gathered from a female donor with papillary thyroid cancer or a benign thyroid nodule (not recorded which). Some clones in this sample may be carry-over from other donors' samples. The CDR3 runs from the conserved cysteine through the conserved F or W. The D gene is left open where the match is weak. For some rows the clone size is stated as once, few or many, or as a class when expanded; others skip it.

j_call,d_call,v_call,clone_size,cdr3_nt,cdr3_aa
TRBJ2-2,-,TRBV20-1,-,TGCAGTGCTAGAGACTGTAACACCGGGGAGCCGTTTTTT,CSARDCNTGEPFF
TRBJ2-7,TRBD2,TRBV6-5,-,TGTGCCAGCAGTTCGGCTAGCGGAGCCTACGAGCAGTACTTC,CASSSASGAYEQYF
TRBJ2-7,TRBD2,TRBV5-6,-,TGTGCCAGCAGCTTGAGCCTAGCGGGGGTAAGCTCCTACGAGCAGTACTTC,CASSLSLAGVSSYEQYF
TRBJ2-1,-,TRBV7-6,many,TGTGCCAGCAGCTTCCAGGGATGGACTTATCCCAATGAGCAGTTCTTC,CASSFQGWTYPNEQFF
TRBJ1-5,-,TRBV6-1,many,TGTGCCAGCAGTGAAGCGTGGGAAGGGTATCAGCCCCAGCATTTT,CASSEAWEGYQPQHF
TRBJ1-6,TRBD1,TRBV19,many,TGTGCCAGTAGTATAGAAGGGACAGGGGGGTCACCCCTCCACTTT,CASSIEGTGGSPLHF
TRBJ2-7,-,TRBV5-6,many,TGTGCCAGCAGCCCACAGGGCGCCGACTTCTACGAGCAGTACTTC,CASSPQGADFYEQYF
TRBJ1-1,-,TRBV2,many,TGTGCCAGCAGTGATATATCGGGCAGGGCCGGGATGGCTTTCTTT,CASSDISGRAGMAFF
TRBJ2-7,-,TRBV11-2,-,TGTGCCAGCAGCTTAGAGAACAGTGGGGAGCAGTACTTC,CASSLENSGEQYF
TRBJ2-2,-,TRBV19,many,TGTGCCAGTAGTACCCCCGATACTCGACAGGAGGGCACCGGGGAGCTGTTTTTT,CASSTPDTRQEGTGELFF
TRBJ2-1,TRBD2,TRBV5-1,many,TGCGCCAGCAGCGCAGGACTAGCGGGAGGGTATGAGCAGTTCTTC,CASSAGLAGGYEQFF
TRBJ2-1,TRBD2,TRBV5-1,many,TGCGCCAGCAGCTTGGATAGCGGGAGCTCCTACAATGAGCAGTTCTTC,CASSLDSGSSYNEQFF
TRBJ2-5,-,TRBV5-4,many,TGTGCCAGCAGCCGCCAAGGGGAGACCCAGTACTTC,CASSRQGETQYF
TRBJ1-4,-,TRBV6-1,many,TGTGCCAGCAGATGGGGTCAGGGGAATGAAAAACTGTTTTTT,CASRWGQGNEKLFF
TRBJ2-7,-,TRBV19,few,TGTGCCAGTAGTATGACAGAACACTACGAGCAGTACTTC,CASSMTEHYEQYF
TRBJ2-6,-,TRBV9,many,TGTGCCAGCAGCCGATCCACAGGGTCGGCTGGGGCCAACGTCCTGACTTTC,CASSRSTGSAGANVLTF
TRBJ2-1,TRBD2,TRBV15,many,TGTGCCACCAGCAGAGGGACTAGCGGGTACAATGAGCAGTTCTTC,CATSRGTSGYNEQFF
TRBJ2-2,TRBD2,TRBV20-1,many,TGCAGTGCTATATCGCTTGTTGTCGGCGGGAGTTACGCCGGGGAGCTGTTTTTT,CSAISLVVGGSYAGELFF
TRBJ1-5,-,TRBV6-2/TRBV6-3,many,TGTGCCAGCAAAGAACCGGACGGATACAATCAGCCCCAGCATTTT,CASKEPDGYNQPQHF
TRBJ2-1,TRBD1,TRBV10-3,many,TGTGCCATCAGTGAACAGGACAGGGCCAATGAGCAGTTCTTC,CAISEQDRANEQFF